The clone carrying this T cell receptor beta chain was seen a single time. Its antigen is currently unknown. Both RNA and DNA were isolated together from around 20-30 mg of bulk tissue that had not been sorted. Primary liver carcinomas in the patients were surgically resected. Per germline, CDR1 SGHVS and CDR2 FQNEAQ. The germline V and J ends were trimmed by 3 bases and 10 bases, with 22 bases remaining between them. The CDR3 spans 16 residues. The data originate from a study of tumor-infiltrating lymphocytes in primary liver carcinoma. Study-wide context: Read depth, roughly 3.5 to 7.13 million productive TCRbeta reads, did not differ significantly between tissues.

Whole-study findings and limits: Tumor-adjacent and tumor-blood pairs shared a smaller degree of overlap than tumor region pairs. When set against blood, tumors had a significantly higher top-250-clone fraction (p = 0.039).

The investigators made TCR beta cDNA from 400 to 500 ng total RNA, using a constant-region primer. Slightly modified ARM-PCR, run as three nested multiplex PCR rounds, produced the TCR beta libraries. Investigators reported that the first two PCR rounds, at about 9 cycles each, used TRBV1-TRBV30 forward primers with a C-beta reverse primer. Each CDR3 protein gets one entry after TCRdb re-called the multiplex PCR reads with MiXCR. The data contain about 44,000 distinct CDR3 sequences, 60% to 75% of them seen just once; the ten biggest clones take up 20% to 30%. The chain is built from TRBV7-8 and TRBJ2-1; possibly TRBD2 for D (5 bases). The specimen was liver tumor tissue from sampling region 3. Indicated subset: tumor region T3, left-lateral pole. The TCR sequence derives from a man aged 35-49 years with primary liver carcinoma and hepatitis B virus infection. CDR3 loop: CASSFVAGGYGNEQFF. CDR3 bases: TGTGCCAGCAGCTTTGTTGCTGGCGGGTACGGAAACGAGCAGTTCTTC.